Below, 23 T cell receptor beta chains from the same sample are listed, as sequenced in a study of blood T cells in healthy people across ages. A J-beta primer mix and a sample-barcoded 5' primer were used in a second PCR of about 6 to 12 cycles. A single record per CDR3 protein comes from TCRdb applying MiXCR to the 5' RACE reads. The sample comprises about 1.1 million distinct CDR3 sequences, about two fifths of which are singletons, and around 13% rests with the top ten. The specimen sequenced was blood. These receptors all stem from a man aged 18-30 years in good health.

About this clonotype itself: A much bigger clone sits one base away, suggesting this may be a read error. This rearrangement joins TRBV12-3 or TRBV12-4 to TRBJ2-1, with 7 bases identical to TRBD1. V was pared by 6 bases and J by 6 bases, with 14 bases of the junction left unmatched. The CDR3 runs to 16 residues. CDR3 nucleotide sequence: TGTGCCAGCAGCCGTCGGGACAGTAAAGCCTCCAATGAGCAGTTCTTC. As protein: CASSRRDSKASNEQFF.

The V gene is TRBV6-2 or TRBV6-3, the J gene TRBJ2-1; tentative D call: TRBD1 (6 bases). The germline gives CDR1 MNHEY, CDR2 SVGEGT. V lost 8 bases to trimming and J lost 8 bases, with 10 bases between them. The CDR3 runs 11 residues. The CDR3: CASRTVHEQFF. The CDR3 coding sequence is TGTGCCAGCCGGACAGTCCATGAGCAGTTCTTC.

The chain links TRBV29-1 to TRBJ2-1; 10 positions match TRBD2. This CDR3 contains 20 residues. The V and J ends lost 4 bases and 4 bases, in that order; junction bases with no gene match: 22. Per germline, CDR1 SQVTM and CDR2 ANQGSEA. The CDR3 spells CSVAGQLAGGRRLLYNEQFF. The CDR3 region has the DNA TGCAGCGTTGCCGGACAGTTAGCGGGGGGACGTCGATTGCTATACAATGAGCAGTTCTTC.

This chain joins TRBV6-2 or TRBV6-3 and TRBJ1-1; TRBD1 aligns across 7 bases. Germline V CDR1 and CDR2: MNHEY, SVGEGT. Trimming removed 6 bases from V and 0 bases from J; junction bases left unmatched: 10. The CDR3 consists of 16 residues. The CDR3 region is CASRRSTGPLNTEAFF. For the CDR3, the DNA is TGTGCCAGCAGGCGCTCGACAGGGCCATTGAACACTGAAGCTTTCTTT.

Ten or more counts support this clonotype. This rearrangement joins TRBV4-3 to TRBJ2-7; D is unclear. Trimming stripped 1 base from V and 2 bases from J, with 9 bases between. The CDR3 contains 14 residues. Germline CDR1 is LGHNA and CDR2 is YSLEER. The CDR3 spells CASSQADGTYEQYF. CDR3 sequence (DNA): TGCGCCAGCAGCCAAGCGGACGGAACCTACGAGCAGTACTTC.

This clonotype has a handful of counts. This chain connects TRBV28 to TRBJ2-1, with 8 nucleotides matching TRBD2. The germline CDR1 and CDR2 sequences are MDHEN and SYDVKM. This CDR3 region has 14 residues. V shed 8 bases, J shed 7 bases, and the junction held 10 bases outside the gene matches. CDR3 DNA sequence: TGTGCCAGCCCCCGAACTAGCGGTACGAATGAGCAGTTCTTC. Its translation is CASPRTSGTNEQFF. The full variable domain, with the rest looked up from reference TRBV28 and TRBJ2-1, is DVKVTQSSRYLVKRTGEKVFLECVQDMDHENMFWYRQDPGLGLRLIYFSYDVKMKEKGDIPEGYSVSREKKERFSLILESASTNQTSMYLCASPRTSGTNEQFFGPGTRLTVL.

This sequence joins TRBV11-2 and TRBJ2-1, with 8 bases aligning to TRBD1. V trimming: 4 bases; J trimming: 6 bases; junction bases outside the gene matches: 26. CDR1 is SGHAT and CDR2 is FQNNGV in the germline V gene. The CDR3 sequence is 21 residues long. The CDR3 protein is CASSSVRGRLNGHGRLNEQFF. The CDR3, as DNA: TGTGCCAGCAGCTCCGTCAGGGGGCGCCTCAACGGTCACGGGCGCCTCAATGAGCAGTTCTTC.

This clonotype was recorded a few times. The J gene is TRBJ1-1, the V gene TRBV5-1; tentatively, D is TRBD1 (6 bases). CDR1 is SGHRS and CDR2 is YFSETQ in the germline V gene. CDR3 length: 15 amino acids. Trimming pared 7 bases from V and 3 bases from J, leaving 19 bases between. In DNA, the CDR3 is TGCGCCAGCCGCCCGGATGGGACAACCCACACTGAAGCTTTCTTT. Translation gives CASRPDGTTHTEAFF.

The table lists this clonotype with a few counts. The CDR3 DNA follows: TGCGCCAGCAGCTTGGAGGCGACAGCAACTAATGAAAAACTGTTTTTT. Its translation is CASSLEATATNEKLFF. The chain employs TRBV5-1 and TRBJ1-4; weak D call: TRBD1 (5 bases). Germline assignment: CDR1 SGHRS and CDR2 YFSETQ. The V gene lost 0 bases and the J gene lost 0 bases, with 9 bases spanning the gap. This CDR3 comprises 16 residues. The full variable domain, in which reference TRBV5-1 and TRBJ1-4 provide the parts outside the CDR3, is KAGVTQTPRYLIKTRGQQVTLSCSPISGHRSVSWYQQTPGQGLQFLFEYFSETQRNKGNFPGRFSGRQFSNSRSEMNVSTLELGDSALYLCASSLEATATNEKLFFGSGTQLSVL.

This clonotype was observed at least ten times. The chain couples TRBV6-6 to TRBJ2-7; D assignment may be TRBD1 or TRBD2 (5 bases each). The CDR3 has 16 amino acids. Trimming cost V 0 bases and J 0 bases, with 12 bases left between them. Looked up from germline, CDR1 is MNHNY and CDR2 is SVGAGI (reference sequence). CDR3: CASSYSPEGSSYEQYF. The CDR3, as DNA: TGTGCCAGCAGTTACTCGCCTGAGGGGAGCTCCTACGAGCAGTACTTC.

The chain is built from TRBV27 and TRBJ2-1; 8 positions match TRBD2. The J call may be wrong; the DNA end is better matched by TRBJ2-7. CDR1 and CDR2 (germline): MNHEY, SMNVEV (reference sequence). CDR3 size: 14 residues. In DNA, the CDR3 is TGTGCCAGCAGTCCAGCGGGGGTCTACAATGAGCAGTACTTC. Translation: CASSPAGVYNEQYF.

A few counts support this clonotype. This chain joins TRBV5-1 and TRBJ2-1; 7 nucleotides line up with TRBD2. The V gene end was trimmed by 4 bases and the J gene end by 3 bases; junction bases not matched to a gene: 10. CDR1 and CDR2 (germline): SGHRS, YFSETQ. The CDR3 runs 16 residues. Here the CDR3 DNA reads TGCGCCAGCAGCCACCTCCTAGCGGAGAACTACAATGAGCAGTTCTTC. Its translation: CASSHLLAENYNEQFF.

This clonotype was seen a handful of times. V and J are TRBV11-2 and TRBJ1-2; no definite D call. The CDR3 is 15 amino acids. Looked up from germline, CDR1 is SGHAT and CDR2 is FQNNGV. Trimming took off 0 bases at V and 4 bases at J, with 12 bases between the two ends. The CDR3 protein is CASSLDWGAGYGYTF. CDR3 sequence (DNA): TGTGCCAGCAGCTTAGACTGGGGAGCAGGCTATGGCTACACCTTC.

The J gene is TRBJ2-5, the V gene TRBV29-1, with 8 nucleotides matching TRBD1. The germline CDR1 and CDR2 sequences are SQVTM and ANQGSEA. V lost 6 bases and J lost 11; bases outside the gene matches: 11. This CDR3 is 12 amino acids long. CDR3 nucleotides: TGCAGCGTGGCTACAGGGGGGAAAGAGCAGTACTTC. This codes for CSVATGGKEQYF.

The J gene is TRBJ2-2, the V gene TRBV9; perhaps TRBD2 as D (5 bases). The CDR3 sequence is 12 residues long. V dropped 0 bases and J dropped 14 bases, with 11 bases sitting between them. Germline CDR1 and CDR2: SGDLS and YYNGEE. The CDR3 is CASSVVGGRLFF. CDR3 bases: TGTGCCAGCAGCGTAGTCGGCGGGCGACTGTTTTTT. Looking up the rest from reference TRBV9 and TRBJ2-2 gives the full variable domain: DSGVTQTPKHLITATGQRVTLRCSPRSGDLSVYWYQQSLDQGLQFLIQYYNGEERAKGNILERFSAQQFPDLHSELNLSSLELGDSALYFCASSVVGGRLFFGEGSRLTVL.

This clonotype has just a few counts. The V call is TRBV5-1, the J call TRBJ2-3, with 11 bases lining up with TRBD2. The ends lost 7 bases at V and 4 bases at J; junction bases unmatched: 5. This CDR3 has 14 residues. CDR1 SGHRS and CDR2 YFSETQ come from the germline V gene. CDR3: CASGSGGASDTQYF. DNA of the CDR3: TGCGCCAGCGGTAGCGGGGGGGCTTCAGATACGCAGTATTTT.

This clonotype was seen only a few times. This rearrangement joins TRBV7-9 to TRBJ2-7, with a possible D match to TRBD1 (6 bases). CDR3 length: 17 residues. Deletions cut 1 base from V and 1 base from J, with 17 bases between. Germline assignment: CDR1 SEHNR and CDR2 FQNEAQ (reference sequence). CDR3 nucleotide sequence: TGTGCCAGCAGCTTAGGGTCTACAGGGTATGTTTCCTACGAGCAGTACTTC. Translating it yields CASSLGSTGYVSYEQYF.

The CDR3 sequence is CASRVGRPWGTDTQYF. The CDR3 DNA follows: TGTGCCAGCAGGGTCGGGAGGCCCTGGGGCACAGATACGCAGTATTTT. The chain links TRBV28 to TRBJ2-3, with TRBD2 matching over 7 bases. In germline, CDR1 is MDHEN, CDR2 SYDVKM. The CDR3 is 16 amino acids. The V and J ends lost 6 bases and 1 base, in that order; junction bases with no gene match: 10.

The chain joins TRBV6-1 to TRBJ1-1; no firm D call. This CDR3 is built from 13 residues. With 5 bases removed from V and 4 bases from J, the gap between germline ends came to 11 bases. Germline V CDR1 and CDR2: MNHNS, SASEGT. CDR3 DNA: TGTGCCAGCAGTCACCGAGGGTTCACTGAAGCTTTCTTT. Its translation is CASSHRGFTEAFF.

V gene TRBV29-1 combines with J gene TRBJ2-3; D uncertain. Trimming removed 2 bases at V and 2 bases at J, with 11 bases between. Germline V gene sequence: CDR1 SQVTM, CDR2 ANQGSEA. The CDR3 has 14 amino acids. The CDR3 spells CSVESDTYTDTQYF. Here the CDR3 DNA reads TGCAGCGTTGAATCTGACACCTACACAGATACGCAGTATTTT.

The chain has TRBV4-3 and TRBJ1-4; maybe TRBD1 (5 bases). Germline V gives CDR1 LGHNA, CDR2 YSLEER. V dropped 0 bases and J dropped 6 bases, with 11 bases sitting between them. CDR3 length: 15 amino acids. The CDR3 loop is CASSQDWGSDEKLFF. For the CDR3, the DNA is TGCGCCAGCAGCCAAGACTGGGGGAGTGATGAAAAACTGTTTTTT.

The rearrangement links TRBV6-2 or TRBV6-3 to TRBJ1-2; the D is unclear. CDR3 length: 12 amino acids. The ends were cut back, 7 bases at V and 1 base at J, with 7 bases in the middle. The germline gives CDR1 MNHEY, CDR2 SVGEGT. As DNA, the CDR3 is TGTGCCAGCACCAGGCTTAACTATGGCTACACCTTC. Its protein product is CASTRLNYGYTF.

The V and J genes are TRBV29-1 and TRBJ2-5; 8 bases match TRBD1. The CDR3 has 14 residues. CDR1 is SQVTM, CDR2 ANQGSEA, per germline. V dropped 7 bases and J dropped 11; count of bases not matched to a gene: 18. CDR3 residues: CSGRDRITYNEQYF. CDR3 nucleotides: TGCAGCGGAAGGGACAGGATCACCTACAATGAGCAGTACTTC.